The following is a TCR beta chain sequence with its context. Amplified TCR beta CDR3 regions came from RNA transcripts. First-round RT-PCR targeting the TCR CDR3 was performed with the HTBI primer set. One entry per CDR3 protein results from TCRdb running MiXCR on the multiplex PCR reads. Here the sample spans some 760,000 distinct CDR3 sequences, around 13% being singletons. CDR3 length equals 15 residues. Per the germline V gene, CDR1 is PRHDT and CDR2 is FYEKMQ (reference sequence). Trimming took 2 bases from V and 0 from J, leaving 7 bases between them. This entry comes from a study of T cells in Graves' hyperthyroidism and ophthalmopathy.

The sample comprised blood. This clonotype was sampled from a woman aged 18 to 35 with Graves' hyperthyroidism. This chain links TRBV13 with TRBJ1-4; no clear D gene. CDR3 in DNA: TGTGCCAGCAGCTTACGGCCGGCAACTAATGAAAAACTGTTTTTT. Its translation: CASSLRPATNEKLFF.